This T cell receptor beta chain emerged from a study of blood T cell dynamics during melanoma immunotherapy. Study overall: Standard first-line treatment here was pembrolizumab or nivolumab plus ipilimumab in metastatic melanoma.

Described time point: pre-treatment baseline. The repertoire was sequenced with immunoSEQ multiplex PCR; TCRdb's copy has only in-frame clones and lacks some. Of about 800 clones in the sample, about 89% were seen once. The V end was cut by 4 bases, the J end by 4 bases, with 19 bases between. Germline V gene data show CDR1 as LNHDA and CDR2 as SQIVND (reference sequence). The CDR3 sequence is 16 residues long. The source was cell-free DNA from blood, collected from a patient treated with checkpoint blockade. The clonotype was recovered from a human donor with melanoma. The chain employs TRBV19 and TRBJ1-2; D gene ambiguous. As DNA, the CDR3 is TGTGCCAGTAGTAAGCGTGGAAATCGAAAGACCTATGGCTACACCTTC. Encoded protein: CASSKRGNRKTYGYTF.